This TCR beta chain was found in a study of T cell responses to AZD1222 COVID-19 vaccine. Whole-study findings and limits: Seropositivity was recorded at baseline in only five to seven AZD1222 recipients. All repertoire sampling was performed exclusively after the peak T cell response.

Assay used: immunoSEQ multiplex PCR; TCRdb lists only in-frame clones, some missing. The data hold 120,000 to 150,000 clones, with around four fifths observed a single time. The CDR3 has 14 amino acids. V was cut by 3 bases and J by 5 bases, with 14 bases left in between. Germline loops: CDR1 SGDLS, CDR2 YYNGEE. This clone was recorded a few times. Its matching antigen is unknown. The sequencing here drew on peripheral blood, taken on day 0 of MenACWY control vaccination. This sequence originates from an adult in good health. This rearrangement joins TRBV9 to TRBJ1-1; maybe TRBD1 (6 bases). In DNA form, the CDR3 reads TGTGCCAGCAGCGAACAGGGCGCGCGGACTGAAGCTTTCTTT. Protein sequence: CASSEQGARTEAFF.